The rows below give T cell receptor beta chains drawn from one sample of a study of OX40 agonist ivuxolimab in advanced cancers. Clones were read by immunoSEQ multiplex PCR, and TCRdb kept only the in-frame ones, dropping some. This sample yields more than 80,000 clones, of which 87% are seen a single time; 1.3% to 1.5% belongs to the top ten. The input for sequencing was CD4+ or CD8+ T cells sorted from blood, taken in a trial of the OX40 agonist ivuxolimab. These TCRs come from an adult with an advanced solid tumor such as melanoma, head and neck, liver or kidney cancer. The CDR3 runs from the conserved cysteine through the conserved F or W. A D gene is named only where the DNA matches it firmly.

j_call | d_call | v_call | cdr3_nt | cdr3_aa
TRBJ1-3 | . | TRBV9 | TGTGCCAGCAGGGGGTCCTCCTCTGGAAACACCATATATTTT | CASRGSSSGNTIYF
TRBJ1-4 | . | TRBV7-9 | TGTGCCAGCAGCGACCCCCTAGGGGGGGGGTACGGAAAACTGTTTTTT | CASSDPLGGGYGKLFF
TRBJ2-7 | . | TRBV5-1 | TGCGCCAGCACCGGTGGGGCAGGGTCCTACGAGCAGTACTTC | CASTGGAGSYEQYF
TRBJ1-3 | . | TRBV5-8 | TGTGCCAGCAGCTTGCCTCAGGGTTACCCCTCTGGAAACACCATATATTTT | CASSLPQGYPSGNTIYF
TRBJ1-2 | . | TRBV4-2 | TGTGCCAGCAGCCAAGGGGTCCGGGGGCTAACCTATGGCTACACCTTC | CASSQGVRGLTYGYTF
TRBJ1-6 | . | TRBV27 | TGTGCCAGCAGTTTAATAGGTTCACCCCTCCACTTT | CASSLIGSPLHF
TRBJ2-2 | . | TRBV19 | TGTGCCAGTATATCGGGGACCGCGAACACCGGGGAGCTGTTTTTT | CASISGTANTGELFF
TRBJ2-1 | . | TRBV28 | TGTGCCAGCAGCGGACTTACCGCAGTCTACAATGAGCAGTTCTTC | CASSGLTAVYNEQFF
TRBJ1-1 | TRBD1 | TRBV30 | TGTGCCTGGAGTATGGGGGACAGGGGGATCACTGAAGCTTTCTTT | CAWSMGDRGITEAFF
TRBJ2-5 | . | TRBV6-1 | TGTGCCAGCAGTGAGGGATTTGACCAAGAGACCCAGTACTTC | CASSEGFDQETQYF
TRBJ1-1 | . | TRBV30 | TGTGCCTGGAGTGTACGGATGGACACTGAAGCTTTCTTT | CAWSVRMDTEAFF